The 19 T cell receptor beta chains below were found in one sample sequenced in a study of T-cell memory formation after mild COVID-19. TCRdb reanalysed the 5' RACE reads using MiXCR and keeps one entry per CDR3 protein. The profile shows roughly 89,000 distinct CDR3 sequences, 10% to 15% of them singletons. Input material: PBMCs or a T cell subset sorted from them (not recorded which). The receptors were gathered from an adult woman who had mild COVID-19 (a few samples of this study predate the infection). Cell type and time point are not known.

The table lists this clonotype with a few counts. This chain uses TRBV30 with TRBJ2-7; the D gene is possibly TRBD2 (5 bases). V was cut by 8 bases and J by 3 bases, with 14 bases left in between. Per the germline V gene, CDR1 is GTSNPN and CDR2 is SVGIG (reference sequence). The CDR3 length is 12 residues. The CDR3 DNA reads TGTGCCGTTGAGGGCTCGGGCTACGAGCAGTACTTC. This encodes CAVEGSGYEQYF.

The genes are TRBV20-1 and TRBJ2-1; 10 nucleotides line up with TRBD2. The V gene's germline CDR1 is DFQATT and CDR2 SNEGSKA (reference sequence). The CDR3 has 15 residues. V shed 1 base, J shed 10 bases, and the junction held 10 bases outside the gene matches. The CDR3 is CSARVSSLAGVEQFF. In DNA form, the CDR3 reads TGCAGTGCTAGAGTATCCAGTCTAGCGGGGGTCGAGCAGTTCTTC.

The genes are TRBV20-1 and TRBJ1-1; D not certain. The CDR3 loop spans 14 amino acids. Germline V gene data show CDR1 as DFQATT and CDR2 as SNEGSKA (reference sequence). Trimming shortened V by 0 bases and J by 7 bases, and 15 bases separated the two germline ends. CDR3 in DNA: TGCAGTGCTAGAGATGGTAGGCAGACTAATGAAGCTTTCTTT. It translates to CSARDGRQTNEAFF.

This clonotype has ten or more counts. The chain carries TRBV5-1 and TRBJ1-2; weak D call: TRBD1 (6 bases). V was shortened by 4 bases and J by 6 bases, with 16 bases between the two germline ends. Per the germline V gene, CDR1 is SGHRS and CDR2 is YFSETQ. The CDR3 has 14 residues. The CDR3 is CASSLWDILDGYTF. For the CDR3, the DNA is TGCGCCAGCAGCCTATGGGACATTCTGGATGGCTACACCTTC.

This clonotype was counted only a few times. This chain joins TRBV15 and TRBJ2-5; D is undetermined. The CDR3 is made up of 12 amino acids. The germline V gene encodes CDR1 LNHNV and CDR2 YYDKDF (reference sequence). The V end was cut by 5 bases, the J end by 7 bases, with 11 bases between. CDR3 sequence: CATSAKWGTQYF. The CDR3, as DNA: TGTGCCACCAGCGCTAAATGGGGGACCCAGTACTTC.

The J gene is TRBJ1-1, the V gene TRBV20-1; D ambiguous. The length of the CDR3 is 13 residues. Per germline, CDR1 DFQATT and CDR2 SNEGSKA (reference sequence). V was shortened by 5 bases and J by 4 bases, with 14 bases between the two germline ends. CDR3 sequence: CSALLRWGTEAFF. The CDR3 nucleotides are TGCAGTGCTCTATTACGGTGGGGCACTGAAGCTTTCTTT.

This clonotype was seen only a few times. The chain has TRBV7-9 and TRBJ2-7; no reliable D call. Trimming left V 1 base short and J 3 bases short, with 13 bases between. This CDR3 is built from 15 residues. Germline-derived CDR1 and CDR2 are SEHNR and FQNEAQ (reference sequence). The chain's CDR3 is CASSLDPSADYEQYF. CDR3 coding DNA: TGTGCCAGCAGCTTAGATCCCTCTGCGGACTACGAGCAGTACTTC.

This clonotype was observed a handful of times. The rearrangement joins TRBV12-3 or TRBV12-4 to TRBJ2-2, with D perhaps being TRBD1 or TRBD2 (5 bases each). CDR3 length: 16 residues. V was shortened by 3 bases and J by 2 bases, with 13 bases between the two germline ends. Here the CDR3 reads CASSFWAGSNTGELFF. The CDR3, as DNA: TGTGCCAGCAGTTTTTGGGCAGGGAGTAACACCGGGGAGCTGTTTTTT.

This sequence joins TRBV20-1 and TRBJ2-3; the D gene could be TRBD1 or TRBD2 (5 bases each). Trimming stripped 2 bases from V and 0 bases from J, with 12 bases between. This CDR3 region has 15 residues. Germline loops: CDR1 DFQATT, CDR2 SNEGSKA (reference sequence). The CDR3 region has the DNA TGCAGTGCTAGATCCAGGGACCAGAGCACAGATACGCAGTATTTT. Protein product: CSARSRDQSTDTQYF.

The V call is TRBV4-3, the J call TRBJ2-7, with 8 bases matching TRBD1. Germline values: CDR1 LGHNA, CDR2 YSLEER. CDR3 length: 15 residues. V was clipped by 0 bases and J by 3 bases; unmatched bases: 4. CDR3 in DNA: TGCGCCAGCAGCCAAGATAGGACAGGGTTCTACGAGCAGTACTTC. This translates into CASSQDRTGFYEQYF.

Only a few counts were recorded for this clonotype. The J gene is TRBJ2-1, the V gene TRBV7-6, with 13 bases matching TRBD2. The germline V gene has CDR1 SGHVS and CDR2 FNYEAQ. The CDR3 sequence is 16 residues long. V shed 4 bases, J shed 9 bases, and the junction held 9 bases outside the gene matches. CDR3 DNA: TGTGCCAGCAGCTCGTCACTAGCGGGGGGGAGGTTTGAGCAGTTCTTC. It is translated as CASSSSLAGGRFEQFF.

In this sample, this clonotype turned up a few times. This chain's CDR3 is CASSVTSGTSYEQYF. The CDR3, as DNA: TGCGCCAGCAGCGTGACTAGCGGGACCTCTTACGAGCAGTACTTC. J is TRBJ2-7 and V is TRBV4-3; 11 bases agree with TRBD2. The CDR3 runs to 15 residues. Per germline, CDR1 LGHNA and CDR2 YSLEER. J gave up 4 bases and V 5 bases, and 7 bases lay outside the gene matches.

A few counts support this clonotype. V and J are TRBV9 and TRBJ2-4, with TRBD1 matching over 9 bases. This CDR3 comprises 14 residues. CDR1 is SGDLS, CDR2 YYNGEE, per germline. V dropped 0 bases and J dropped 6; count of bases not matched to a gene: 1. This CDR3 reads CASSVGTGVNIQYF. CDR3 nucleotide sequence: TGTGCCAGCAGCGTAGGGACAGGGGTAAACATTCAGTACTTC.

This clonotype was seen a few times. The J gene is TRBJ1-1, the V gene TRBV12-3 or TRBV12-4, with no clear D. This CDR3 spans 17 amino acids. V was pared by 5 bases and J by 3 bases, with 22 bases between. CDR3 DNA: TGTGCCAGCAGTCGAAGCCCAGGACCAACCGTACACACTGAAGCTTTCTTT. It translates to CASSRSPGPTVHTEAFF.

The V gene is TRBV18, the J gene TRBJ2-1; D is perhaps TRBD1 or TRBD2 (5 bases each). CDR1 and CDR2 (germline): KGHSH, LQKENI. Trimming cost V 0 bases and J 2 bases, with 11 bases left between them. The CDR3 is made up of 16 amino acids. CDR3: CASSPPTGTPYNEQFF. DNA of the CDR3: TGTGCCAGCTCACCACCAACGGGGACCCCCTACAATGAGCAGTTCTTC.

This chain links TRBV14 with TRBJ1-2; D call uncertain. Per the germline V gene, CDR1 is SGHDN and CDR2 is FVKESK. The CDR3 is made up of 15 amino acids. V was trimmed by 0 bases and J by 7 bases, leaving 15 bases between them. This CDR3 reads CASSQDLELPPGYTF. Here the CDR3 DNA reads TGTGCCAGCAGCCAAGATCTTGAACTCCCCCCTGGCTACACCTTC.

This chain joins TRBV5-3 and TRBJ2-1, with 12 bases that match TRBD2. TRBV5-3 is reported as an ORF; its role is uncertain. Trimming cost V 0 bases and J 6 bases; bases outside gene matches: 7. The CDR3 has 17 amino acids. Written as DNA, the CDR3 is TGTGCCAGAAGCTTGGCTTGGGCTAGCGGGGGGGCCAATGAGCAGTTCTTC. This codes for CARSLAWASGGANEQFF.

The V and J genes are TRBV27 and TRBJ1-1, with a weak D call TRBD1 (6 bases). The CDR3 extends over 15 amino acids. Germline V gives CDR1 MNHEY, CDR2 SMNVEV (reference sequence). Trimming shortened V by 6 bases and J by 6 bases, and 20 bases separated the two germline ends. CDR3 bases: TGTGCCAGCAGAGACCTACAGGGCGCCCGATCTGAAGCTTTCTTT. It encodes CASRDLQGARSEAFF.

The CDR3 loop reads CASSGWGRERGASRATDTQYF. CDR3 DNA: TGTGCCAGCAGTGGGTGGGGGCGTGAGCGGGGGGCGTCCCGCGCCACAGATACGCAGTATTTT. The chain uses TRBV12-3 or TRBV12-4 and TRBJ2-3; 9 nucleotides match TRBD2. Unmatched junction bases numbered 23, after V lost 5 bases and J lost 2 bases. CDR3 length: 21 residues.